Below are 15 T cell receptor beta chains sequenced from a single sample in a study of identical twins. TCRdb re-derived calls from the 5' RACE reads in MiXCR, one entry per CDR3 protein. The sample has about 690,000 distinct CDR3 sequences, 21% seen once. The same sample was also used in a study of T cells expressing NK-cell markers.

Material for sequencing was PBMCs. The receptors here all came from a woman aged 18 to 35 in good health.

The gene calls are TRBV20-1 and TRBJ2-3, with D unresolved. The germline gives CDR1 DFQATT, CDR2 SNEGSKA (reference sequence). The CDR3 runs to 12 residues. CDR3 protein: CREGPGTDTQYF. The DNA for the CDR3 is TGCAGGGAAGGACCTGGCACAGATACGCAGTATTTT.

The chain has TRBV3-1 and TRBJ2-1; 9 bases map to TRBD2. V trimming: 4 bases; J trimming: 7 bases; junction bases outside the gene matches: 11. The CDR3 has 16 residues. Germline assignment: CDR1 LGHDT and CDR2 YNNKEL (reference sequence). The DNA for the CDR3 is TGTGCCAGCAGCCTAAATTCCGCGGGGGGGCGGAATGAGCAGTTCTTC. It encodes CASSLNSAGGRNEQFF.

The chain carries TRBV6-1 and TRBJ2-3; 9 bases map to TRBD2. The CDR3 length is 15 residues. CDR1 and CDR2 from the germline V gene are MNHNS and SASEGT. Unmatched junction bases numbered 17, after V lost 5 bases and J lost 14 bases. CDR3 DNA sequence: TGTGCCAGCAGTCGCCCCGGGGTAGCGGGAGTAGAACCGTATTTT. It yields the protein CASSRPGVAGVEPYF.

The rearrangement links TRBV29-1 to TRBJ2-2, with no clear D. V shed 1 base and J shed 5 bases, with 11 bases lying between them. This CDR3 is 14 amino acids long. Germline V lookup: CDR1 SQVTM, CDR2 ANQGSEA. CDR3 nucleotide sequence: TGCAGCGTTGAAGGCGAGACCGGAACCGGGGAGCTGTTTTTT. This sequence encodes CSVEGETGTGELFF.

This clonotype was observed a handful of times. This chain uses TRBV30 with TRBJ2-1; TRBD2 aligns across 10 bases. Trimming removed 2 bases from V and 7 bases from J; junction bases left unmatched: 8. The CDR3 sequence is 15 residues long. In germline, CDR1 is GTSNPN, CDR2 SVGIG (reference sequence). The CDR3 loop reads CAWSPLAGVVNEQFF. For the CDR3, the DNA is TGTGCCTGGAGTCCCCTAGCGGGAGTGGTTAATGAGCAGTTCTTC.

V usage is TRBV5-6 and J usage is TRBJ2-7; a possible D gene is TRBD2 (6 bases). There are 15 residues in the CDR3. Between the trimmed V and J ends, which lost 1 base and 2 bases, there was a span of 13 bases. Germline loops: CDR1 SGHDT, CDR2 YYEEEE. CDR3 residues: CASSLQWREAYEQYF. CDR3 in DNA: TGTGCCAGCAGCTTGCAGTGGCGGGAAGCCTACGAGCAGTACTTC.

This clonotype was counted between two and nine times. This chain uses TRBV20-1 with TRBJ2-1; the D gene is possibly TRBD2 (5 bases). This CDR3 spans 12 amino acids. Germline assignment: CDR1 DFQATT and CDR2 SNEGSKA (reference sequence). Deletions cut 3 bases from V and 5 bases from J, with 8 bases between. The CDR3 coding sequence is TGCAGTGCTAGCTCCGGGGACAATGAGCAGTTCTTC. Its protein product is CSASSGDNEQFF.

In its sample, this clonotype was seen a few times. The V and J genes are TRBV7-9 and TRBJ2-1; D is perhaps TRBD1 or TRBD2 (5 bases each). The V end lost 3 bases, the J end lost 1 base, and 16 bases lay between the germline ends. The CDR3 spans 17 residues. Germline V lookup: CDR1 SEHNR, CDR2 FQNEAQ (reference sequence). CDR3 residues: CASSLGATGTSYNEQFF. CDR3 nucleotides: TGTGCCAGCAGCTTGGGAGCGACGGGGACGTCCTACAATGAGCAGTTCTTC.

This chain links TRBV27 with TRBJ1-5; D remains ambiguous. The CDR3 spans 16 residues. Germline V CDR1 and CDR2: MNHEY, SMNVEV (reference sequence). The V end lost 7 bases, the J end lost 0 bases, and 16 bases lay between the germline ends. This CDR3 is CASNPHVAGSNQPQHF. For the CDR3, the DNA is TGTGCCAGCAATCCTCATGTGGCTGGTAGCAATCAGCCCCAGCATTTT.

V is TRBV6-1 and J is TRBJ2-7; D may be TRBD2 (5 bases). The CDR3 runs 15 residues. Germline V lookup: CDR1 MNHNS, CDR2 SASEGT. The V end was cut by 2 bases, the J end by 0 bases, with 11 bases between. CDR3 in DNA: TGTGCCAGCAGTGAATTGAGCGGCAGCTCCTACGAGCAGTACTTC. It yields the protein CASSELSGSSYEQYF.

V gene TRBV5-1 combines with J gene TRBJ2-1; the D gene is possibly TRBD2 (6 bases). The CDR3 length is 14 residues. V was cut by 0 bases and J by 5 bases, with 9 bases left in between. Germline V lookup: CDR1 SGHRS, CDR2 YFSETQ. CDR3 amino acids: CASSLDGGDNEQFF. The CDR3 nucleotides read TGCGCCAGCAGCTTGGATGGCGGGGACAATGAGCAGTTCTTC. The entire variable domain, with the rest obtained from reference TRBV5-1 and TRBJ2-1, is as follows: KAGVTQTPRYLIKTRGQQVTLSCSPISGHRSVSWYQQTPGQGLQFLFEYFSETQRNKGNFPGRFSGRQFSNSRSEMNVSTLELGDSALYLCASSLDGGDNEQFFGPGTRLTVL.

The V call is TRBV20-1, the J call TRBJ2-2; D call uncertain. The germline CDR1 and CDR2 sequences are DFQATT and SNEGSKA (reference sequence). The CDR3 spans 12 residues. V was clipped by 0 bases and J by 6 bases, with 5 bases between them. The CDR3 coding sequence is TGCAGTGCTAGAGATCATCCCGGGGAGCTGTTTTTT. Amino acids: CSARDHPGELFF.

This clonotype was picked up a small number of times. The chain couples TRBV5-1 to TRBJ2-7; 7 bases match TRBD1. Germline CDR1 SGHRS, CDR2 YFSETQ. Trimming cost V 8 bases and J 1 base; bases outside gene matches: 9. CDR3 size: 14 residues. CDR3 DNA: TGCGCCAGTAAAGGGACAGAGGGGTCCTACGAGCAGTACTTC. Translating it yields CASKGTEGSYEQYF.

In its sample, this clonotype was seen a few times. The genes are TRBV7-3 and TRBJ2-1; 9 bases map to TRBD2. The V and J ends lost 4 bases and 8 bases, in that order; junction bases with no gene match: 6. Germline CDR1 is SGHTA and CDR2 is FQGTGA. The CDR3 has 14 amino acids. CDR3 sequence: CASSSGTSTDEQFF. CDR3 coding DNA: TGTGCCAGCAGCTCCGGGACTAGCACCGATGAGCAGTTCTTC.

The CDR3 region is CASSYGPLETQYF. The CDR3, as DNA: TGCGCCAGCAGCTATGGTCCACTCGAGACCCAGTACTTC. The genes are TRBV5-1 and TRBJ2-5, with no clear D. Germline V gene lookup returns CDR1 SGHRS and CDR2 YFSETQ. CDR3 length equals 13 residues. Deletions cut 3 bases from V and 5 bases from J, with 11 bases between.